This TCR beta chain was recovered during a study of glioma-infiltrating T cells after dendritic cell vaccination. Overall study context: Between the early 2000s and the early 2010s, patients got autologous tumor lysate-pulsed dendritic cell vaccines.

The CDR3 has 15 amino acids. V lost 1 base and J lost 4, with 12 bases in between. Germline V lookup: CDR1 SGDLS, CDR2 YYNGEE. As for time point: after dendritic cell vaccination, including at tumor progression/relapse. TCRdb's table, derived via immunoSEQ multiplex PCR, lists solely in-frame clones and lacks some. Here the sample spans 91,000 or so clones, about 85% being singletons. The chain couples TRBV9 to TRBJ2-1, with D perhaps TRBD1 (5 bases). This receptor was obtained from a human donor with glioblastoma. Material: blood, obtained after dendritic cell vaccination. CDR3 DNA: TGTGCCAGCAGCGTACTAGACAGAAATTACAATGAGCAGTTCTTC. As protein: CASSVLDRNYNEQFF.